Listed below are T cell receptor beta chains from one sample, sequenced in a study of Graves' ophthalmopathy and Graves' hyperthyroidism. Each CDR3 protein gets one entry after TCRdb re-called the multiplex PCR reads with MiXCR. The sample lists roughly 610,000 distinct CDR3 sequences; around a fifth were seen once. Sequencing was done on a sample of peripheral blood. The source is a woman younger than 35 with stable Graves' hyperthyroidism. Some clones in this sample may be carry-over from other donors' samples. Each CDR3 is given with its conserved first and last residue. The D gene is left open where the match is weak. Clone size is shown for a subset of rows, as once, few, many or a class of expanded clone.

V	size	J	D	CDR3	DNA
TRBV7-3	many	TRBJ1-1	NA	CASGTGNTEAFF	TGTGCCAGCGGAACAGGTAACACTGAAGCTTTCTTT
TRBV5-1	many	TRBJ1-3	NA	CASSHGTTSGNTIYF	TGCGCCAGCAGTCACGGGACAACGTCTGGAAACACCATATATTTT
TRBV6-1	NA	TRBJ2-7	NA	CASSADRITYEQYF	TGTGCCAGCAGTGCCGACAGGATCACCTACGAGCAGTACTTC
TRBV7-2	few	TRBJ2-4	NA	CASSPDRRRIKYF	TGTGCCAGCAGCCCGGACAGACGGAGGATTAAGTACTTC
TRBV10-3	NA	TRBJ1-2	NA	CAISPLEGREHGYTF	TGTGCCATCAGCCCCTTGGAGGGGAGAGAGCATGGCTACACCTTC
TRBV20-1	many	TRBJ2-7	NA	CSASGSTYEQYF	TGCAGTGCTAGCGGGAGTACCTACGAGCAGTACTTC
TRBV30	many	TRBJ2-7	NA	CAWSHRVGEQYF	TGTGCCTGGAGCCACAGGGTGGGCGAGCAGTACTTC
TRBV6-1	NA	TRBJ2-5	TRBD2	CASSHWGLAGETQYF	TGTGCCAGCAGCCATTGGGGACTAGCTGGTGAGACCCAGTACTTC
TRBV12-3/TRBV12-4	NA	TRBJ1-2	NA	CASSFGGGSGYTF	TGTGCCAGCAGTTTCGGTGGAGGTTCTGGCTACACCTTC
TRBV12-3/TRBV12-4	few	TRBJ1-2	NA	CASSLAGSILGGGYTF	TGTGCCAGCAGTTTGGCAGGGAGTATCCTAGGAGGTGGCTACACCTTC
TRBV29-1	NA	TRBJ1-1	NA	CSVEEGGMFSEAFF	TGCAGCGTTGAAGAGGGGGGCATGTTTTCTGAAGCTTTCTTT
TRBV7-7	few	TRBJ1-1	NA	CASSPLTGGGEAFF	TGTGCTAGCAGCCCCCTCACGGGGGGGGGTGAAGCTTTCTTT
TRBV7-9	NA	TRBJ1-1	NA	CASSPIQNSNTEAFF	TGTGCCAGCAGCCCCATACAGAATTCAAACACTGAAGCTTTCTTT
TRBV7-2	few	TRBJ2-5	NA	CASSLARRDTQYF	TGTGCCAGCAGCTTAGCTCGGAGGGACACCCAGTACTTC
TRBV6-1	few	TRBJ2-7	NA	CASRPDRMGSYEQYF	TGTGCCAGCAGGCCCGACAGGATGGGCTCCTACGAGCAGTACTTC
TRBV6-1	many	TRBJ1-1	NA	CASSEVGVPSSEAFF	TGTGCCAGCAGTGAAGTTGGAGTCCCGAGCTCTGAAGCTTTCTTT
TRBV24-1	once	TRBJ2-5	TRBD2	CATSDRSGLAGVGTQYF	TGTGCCACCAGTGATAGATCCGGACTAGCGGGGGTTGGGACCCAGTACTTC
TRBV12-3/TRBV12-4	few	TRBJ2-5	NA	CASSLELWGGHPQETQYF	TGTGCCAGCAGTTTAGAATTATGGGGGGGCCATCCGCAAGAGACCCAGTACTTC
TRBV5-4	once	TRBJ2-7	TRBD2	CASSVTSGGVYEQYF	TGTGCCAGCAGCGTAACTAGCGGGGGGGTTTACGAGCAGTACTTC
TRBV19	many	TRBJ2-7	TRBD1	CASSMGQGSYEQYF	TGTGCCAGTAGTATGGGACAGGGCTCATACGAGCAGTACTTC
TRBV30	many	TRBJ1-2	NA	CAWTRGTGIANYGYTF	TGTGCCTGGACCCGGGGAACAGGCATAGCTAACTATGGCTACACCTTC
TRBV28	many	TRBJ2-2	NA	CASSLRGPDTGELFF	TGTGCCAGCAGTTTAAGAGGGCCCGACACCGGGGAGCTGTTTTTT
TRBV6-1	NA	TRBJ1-5	TRBD1	CASSLGQGAGNQPQHF	TGTGCCAGCAGTCTCGGACAGGGGGCAGGCAATCAGCCCCAGCATTTT
TRBV20-1	many	TRBJ1-2	NA	CSARTAVRDTF	TGCAGTGCTAGGACCGCCGTCCGCGACACCTTC
TRBV19	NA	TRBJ1-2	NA	CASREGRNYGYTF	TGTGCCAGCAGAGAGGGCCGCAACTATGGCTACACCTTC
TRBV20-1	many	TRBJ2-2	NA	CSASGAVGSPYTGELFF	TGCAGTGCTAGCGGGGCGGTGGGGTCCCCATACACCGGGGAGCTGTTTTTT
TRBV20-1	NA	TRBJ1-1	NA	CSAHTPQRNTEAFF	TGCAGTGCTCACACCCCGCAGCGGAACACTGAAGCTTTCTTT
TRBV2	many	TRBJ2-7	TRBD1	CASSVRGLYEQYF	TGTGCCAGCAGTGTCAGGGGGCTGTACGAGCAGTACTTC
TRBV27	NA	TRBJ2-2	TRBD2	CASRTGGSLGELFF	TGTGCCAGCAGGACGGGGGGGAGTCTCGGGGAGCTGTTTTTT
TRBV5-1	many	TRBJ2-7	NA	CASSLAPPAYEQYF	TGCGCCAGCAGCTTGGCCCCGCCAGCCTACGAGCAGTACTTC
TRBV6-1	NA	TRBJ1-2	NA	CASSRYGQGDYGYTF	TGTGCCAGCAGCCGCTACGGGCAGGGAGATTATGGCTACACCTTC
TRBV12-3/TRBV12-4	NA	TRBJ2-5	TRBD1	CASNGQGRLETQYF	TGTGCCAGCAACGGACAGGGGCGGCTGGAGACCCAGTACTTC
TRBV27	NA	TRBJ2-5	TRBD2	CASSKFGLAGALQETQYF	TGTGCCAGCAGCAAATTTGGACTAGCGGGAGCCCTCCAAGAGACCCAGTACTTC
TRBV12-5	many	TRBJ1-1	NA	CASGLEDRAYGTEAFF	TGTGCTAGTGGTTTGGAGGACAGAGCATATGGCACTGAAGCTTTCTTT
TRBV2	many	TRBJ1-2	NA	CASTTGPGYTF	TGTGCCAGCACGACGGGGCCCGGCTACACCTTC
TRBV27	many	TRBJ2-7	TRBD1	CASSPRTGATLKQYF	TGTGCCAGCAGTCCCCGGACAGGGGCGACCCTTAAGCAGTACTTC
TRBV11-2	many	TRBJ2-5	NA	CASSKEDGGTQYF	TGTGCCAGCAGCAAAGAGGATGGGGGGACCCAGTACTTC
TRBV7-3	many	TRBJ1-6	NA	CASSLTLGSNSPLHF	TGTGCCAGCAGCTTAACGCTAGGGTCCAATTCACCCCTCCACTTT
TRBV12-3/TRBV12-4	NA	TRBJ1-5	NA	CASTRRRNNQPQHF	TGTGCCAGCACCCGCCGCAGGAACAATCAGCCCCAGCATTTT
TRBV5-1	many	TRBJ1-1	NA	CASSLGGTVNAEAFF	TGCGCCAGCAGCTTGGGGGGGACGGTGAACGCTGAAGCTTTCTTT
TRBV25-1	NA	TRBJ1-3	NA	CASSEFGLHSGNTIYF	TGTGCCAGCAGTGAATTCGGGCTGCACTCTGGAAACACCATATATTTT
TRBV28	many	TRBJ2-7	TRBD2	CASSLISSGGYEQYF	TGTGCCAGCAGTTTAATCTCTAGCGGGGGGTACGAGCAGTACTTC
TRBV5-1	many	TRBJ1-1	NA	CASRQSSGPNTEAFF	TGCGCCAGCAGGCAAAGCTCGGGACCGAACACTGAAGCTTTCTTT
TRBV6-5	many	TRBJ2-2	NA	CASSPQWGKAGELFF	TGTGCCAGCAGTCCCCAGTGGGGAAAGGCCGGGGAGCTGTTTTTT
TRBV12-3/TRBV12-4	NA	TRBJ1-1	NA	CASTIGGNTEAFF	TGTGCCAGCACTATAGGGGGGAACACTGAAGCTTTCTTT
TRBV11-2	NA	TRBJ1-1	NA	CASSFGYEAFF	TGTGCCAGCAGCTTTGGGTATGAAGCTTTCTTT
TRBV4-3	NA	TRBJ2-2	NA	CASSQFRDRTGELFF	TGCGCCAGCAGCCAATTCCGGGATCGGACCGGGGAGCTGTTTTTT
TRBV6-1	many	TRBJ1-2	NA	CASSARQNYGYTF	TGTGCCAGCAGTGCAAGACAGAACTATGGCTACACCTTC
TRBV5-1	few	TRBJ1-6	NA	CASSVGLSNSPLHF	TGCGCCAGCAGCGTAGGACTTTCAAATTCACCCCTCCACTTT
TRBV11-1	many	TRBJ1-1	NA	CASGGYEGDTEAFF	TGTGCCAGCGGGGGGTACGAGGGAGACACTGAAGCTTTCTTT
TRBV28	NA	TRBJ2-5	TRBD1	CASNGQGSGETQYF	TGTGCCAGCAACGGACAGGGGTCCGGAGAGACCCAGTACTTC
TRBV27	many	TRBJ1-1	NA	CASSFIEGEGTEAFF	TGTGCCAGCAGTTTCATAGAGGGCGAGGGTACTGAAGCTTTCTTT
TRBV18	many	TRBJ1-1	NA	CASSPRNTEAFF	TGTGCCAGCAGTCCGAGGAACACTGAAGCTTTCTTT
TRBV6-1	many	TRBJ2-5	TRBD1	CASSGRQGLETQYF	TGTGCCAGCAGTGGCCGACAGGGGCTAGAGACCCAGTACTTC
TRBV18	many	TRBJ2-5	NA	CASSPPMQSQETQYF	TGTGCCAGCTCACCACCGATGCAGAGTCAAGAGACCCAGTACTTC
TRBV6-2/TRBV6-3	NA	TRBJ1-5	NA	CASSNPTGDNQPQHF	TGTGCCAGCAGTAACCCGACAGGAGACAATCAGCCCCAGCATTTT
TRBV2	many	TRBJ2-5	TRBD2	CASSLTSGRETQYF	TGTGCCAGCAGTCTGACTAGCGGGCGAGAGACCCAGTACTTC
TRBV7-9	NA	TRBJ1-1	NA	CASSPGPVDTEAFF	TGTGCCAGCAGCCCGGGTCCGGTCGACACTGAAGCTTTCTTT
TRBV4-1	NA	TRBJ1-2	NA	CASSQDLDGYTF	TGCGCCAGCAGCCAAGATTTGGACGGCTACACCTTC